The clone carrying this TCR beta chain was detected only a few times. The sample belongs to a study of cytomegalovirus exposure and HLA in healthy donors. The PCR had 60 Vbeta and 13 Jbeta primers. TCRdb's copy holds only in-frame clones and misses some; the assay was immunoSEQ multiplex PCR. The sample lists approximately 110,000 clones; around 73% were seen once. The CDR3 has 15 residues. Germline CDR1 MDHEN, CDR2 SYDVKM. V gave up 2 bases and J gave up 8 bases, with 18 bases separating them. The genes are TRBV28 and TRBJ1-2; possibly TRBD1 for D (6 bases). The sample consisted of PBMCs. This TCR derives from a man aged 60-69 years in good health and CMV-seropositive. CDR3 DNA: TGTGCCAGCAGTTTAGGGGGTCAACAGGGAGACGGCTACACCTTC. This encodes CASSLGGQQGDGYTF.